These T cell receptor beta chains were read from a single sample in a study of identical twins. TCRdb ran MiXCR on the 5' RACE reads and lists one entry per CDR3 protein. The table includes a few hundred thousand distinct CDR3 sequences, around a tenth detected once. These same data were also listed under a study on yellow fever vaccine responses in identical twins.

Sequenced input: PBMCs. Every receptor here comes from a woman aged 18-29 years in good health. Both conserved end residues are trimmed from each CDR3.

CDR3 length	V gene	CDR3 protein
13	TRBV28	ASSLSGGGRETQY
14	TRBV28	ASSRPSSGARETQY
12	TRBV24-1	ATSDFAGNYGYT
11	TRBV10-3	AINPSGANVLT
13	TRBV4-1	ASSQDQGGVGPPY
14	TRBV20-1	SARDPAGNYQETQY
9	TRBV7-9	ASSPGTLQF
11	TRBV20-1	SATGGRGYEQY
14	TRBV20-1	SASPAGGPQTGELF
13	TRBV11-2	ASSLTGGYAETQY
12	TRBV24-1	ATSASAGRNIQY
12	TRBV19	ASSIGALAREQF